These 29 T cell receptor beta chains share one sample of origin, sequenced in a study of shared clonotypes between healthy human individuals. The table came from immunoSEQ multiplex PCR; TCRdb's copy has only in-frame clones and leaves some out. The table records some 2,100,000 clones, approximately 96% of them present only once. Sequenced sample: naive CD4+ T cells sorted from blood. The sample's subset: CD45RA+ positively selected. These receptors all come from a man aged 18 to 29 in good health.

The V and J genes are TRBV5-1 and TRBJ2-3; a weak D match, TRBD1 (5 bases). Germline V gene data show CDR1 as SGHRS and CDR2 as YFSETQ. The CDR3 has 17 amino acids. V was pared by 1 base and J by 2 bases, with 17 bases between. CDR3 sequence: CASSLRVSDSYTDTQYF. The CDR3 DNA is TGCGCCAGCAGCTTGAGGGTATCTGACAGTTACACAGATACGCAGTATTTT. Supplemented by reference TRBV5-1 and TRBJ2-3, the full variable domain reads KAGVTQTPRYLIKTRGQQVTLSCSPISGHRSVSWYQQTPGQGLQFLFEYFSETQRNKGNFPGRFSGRQFSNSRSEMNVSTLELGDSALYLCASSLRVSDSYTDTQYFGPGTRLTVL.

The chain employs TRBV10-3 and TRBJ2-1; D call uncertain. The CDR3 spans 14 residues. Germline values: CDR1 ENHRY, CDR2 SYGVKD. The V gene lost 7 bases and the J gene lost 4 bases, with 14 bases spanning the gap. CDR3 protein: CAINWPLLYNEQFF. As DNA, the CDR3 is TGTGCCATCAATTGGCCTCTCCTGTACAATGAGCAGTTCTTC.

The rearrangement joins TRBV18 to TRBJ2-3; D is uncertain. The CDR3 sequence is 9 residues long. The ends were cut back, 3 bases at V and 14 bases at J, with 6 bases in the middle. Germline V gene sequence: CDR1 KGHSH, CDR2 LQKENI. The CDR3 nucleotides read TGTGCCAGCTCACCGAAAAGGTATTTT. The encoded protein is CASSPKRYF.

CDR3 region: CASSHRGIEAFF. CDR3 DNA sequence: TGTGCCAGCAGCCACCGGGGGATTGAAGCTTTCTTT. The chain is built from TRBV28 and TRBJ1-1; D perhaps matches TRBD1 (5 bases). With 6 bases removed from V and 7 bases from J, the gap between germline ends came to 12 bases. The germline gives CDR1 MDHEN, CDR2 SYDVKM. CDR3 length equals 12 residues.

CDR3 region: CASSYLAGGQETQYF. Here the CDR3 DNA reads TGTGCCAGCAGCTACCTAGCGGGGGGCCAAGAGACCCAGTACTTC. The rearrangement links TRBV11-2 to TRBJ2-5; 11 positions match TRBD2. The germline V gene has CDR1 SGHAT and CDR2 FQNNGV. The CDR3 is 15 residues long. Germline trimming cut 4 bases from V and 1 base from J; bases unmatched to any gene: 2. Filled out from reference TRBV11-2 and TRBJ2-5, the complete variable domain reads EAGVAQSPRYKIIEKRQSVAFWCNPISGHATLYWYQQILGQGPKLLIQFQNNGVVDDSQLPKDRFSAERLKGVDSTLKIQPAKLEDSAVYLCASSYLAGGQETQYFGPGTRLLVL.

This CDR3 reads CASSPGGGARYNEQFF. The CDR3 DNA follows: TGCGCCAGCAGCCCTGGGGGAGGGGCACGGTACAATGAGCAGTTCTTC. The chain employs TRBV10-1 and TRBJ2-1; the match to TRBD2 covers 7 bases. The V segment lost 6 bases and the J segment 4 bases; nucleotides outside the gene matches: 12. In germline, CDR1 is WNHNN, CDR2 SYGVQD (reference sequence). The CDR3 loop spans 16 amino acids.

The chain recombines TRBV18 with TRBJ2-7; 11 bases are shared with TRBD2. The CDR3 consists of 14 residues. From germline, CDR1 is KGHSH and CDR2 LQKENI. The junction had 7 bases not matched to a gene; V was cut back by 6 bases and J by 6 bases. The CDR3 nucleotides read TGTGCCAGCTCGGAACTAGCGGGGGATGTCGAGCAGTACTTC. Its protein product is CASSELAGDVEQYF.

This clone was seen only once. J is TRBJ1-5 and V is TRBV4-1; D uncertain. Germline V gene lookup returns CDR1 MGHRA and CDR2 YSYEKL. Trimming shortened V by 4 bases and J by 4 bases, and 8 bases separated the two germline ends. This CDR3 is built from 13 residues. CDR3 DNA: TGCGCCAGCAGCCCCCACGTTAATCAGCCCCAGCATTTT. Translation gives CASSPHVNQPQHF.

V gene TRBV19 combines with J gene TRBJ2-5, with 7 positions matching TRBD2. The J segment lost 2 bases and the V segment lost 8 bases, leaving 8 bases of the junction unmatched. The CDR3 runs 14 residues. CDR1 LNHDA and CDR2 SQIVND come from the germline V gene (reference sequence). CDR3 sequence: CASGEQAGQETQYF. The DNA of the CDR3 is TGTGCCAGTGGTGAACAAGCGGGACAAGAGACCCAGTACTTC.

The gene calls are TRBV11-2 and TRBJ2-7, with D perhaps matching TRBD1 or TRBD2 (5 bases each). CDR3 length: 15 amino acids. CDR1 and CDR2 from the germline V gene are SGHAT and FQNNGV. Trimming took off 0 bases at V and 2 bases at J, with 11 bases between the two ends. CDR3 in amino acids: CASSLDGTVTYEQYF. The CDR3 DNA is TGTGCCAGCAGCTTAGACGGGACGGTAACCTACGAGCAGTACTTC.

Of note for this clone: This sample also contains other DNA sequences that code for the same CDR3. The rearrangement links TRBV6-5 to TRBJ1-1; D ambiguous. This CDR3 has 13 residues. In germline, CDR1 is MNHEY, CDR2 SVGAGI. Deletions cut 6 bases from V and 1 base from J, with 9 bases between. The CDR3 coding sequence is TGTGCCAGCAGCAGAGGTGAGAACACTGAAGCTTTCTTT. Amino acids: CASSRGENTEAFF.

CDR3 residues: CASRKTSGGRETQYF. CDR3 sequence (DNA): TGTGCCAGCAGAAAGACTAGCGGGGGTAGGGAGACCCAGTACTTC. The chain carries TRBV2 and TRBJ2-5; the match to TRBD2 covers 12 bases. The germline CDR1 and CDR2 sequences are SNHLY and FYNNEI. J lost 5 bases, V lost 6 bases, and 7 bases had no gene match. The CDR3 covers 15 residues.

The rearrangement links TRBV12-2 to TRBJ2-2; the table names TRBD1, a call not compared with the DNA. TRBV12-2 is a known pseudogene. CDR3 size: 17 residues. CDR3 nucleotides: TGTGCAAGTCGCCTGCAGGCGGGACAGGAGAACACCGGGGAGCTGTTTTTT. Translation: CASRLQAGQENTGELFF.

The chain combines TRBV9 with TRBJ1-3; 8 nucleotides align to TRBD1. V was clipped by 2 bases and J by 0 bases; unmatched bases: 13. CDR1 SGDLS and CDR2 YYNGEE come from the germline V gene. There are 19 residues in the CDR3. CDR3 nucleotide sequence: TGTGCCAGCAGCGTTCAAACCGAGACAGGGGACGGCTCTGGAAACACCATATATTTT. It encodes CASSVQTETGDGSGNTIYF.

The chain combines TRBV27 with TRBJ2-2; D possibly corresponds to TRBD1 (5 bases). This CDR3 contains 14 residues. V gave up 2 bases and J gave up 3 bases, with 7 bases separating them. Germline CDR1 is MNHEY and CDR2 is SMNVEV (reference sequence). CDR3 nucleotide sequence: TGTGCCAGCAGTTTACAGGGCCACACCGGGGAGCTGTTTTTT. It specifies CASSLQGHTGELFF.

This sequence joins TRBV6-5 and TRBJ2-7, with 8 bases aligning to TRBD1. Trimming cost V 4 bases and J 1 base; bases outside gene matches: 9. CDR3 length: 16 amino acids. Germline loops: CDR1 MNHEY, CDR2 SVGAGI. The CDR3 DNA is TGTGCCAGCAGTTCGCTGGGGACAGGACCTTCCTACGAGCAGTACTTC. Amino acid sequence: CASSSLGTGPSYEQYF.

The chain combines TRBV7-2 with TRBJ2-1, with D maybe TRBD1 (6 bases). Germline V gene data show CDR1 as SGHTA and CDR2 as FQGNSA. The CDR3 consists of 12 residues. The V end was cut by 6 bases, the J end by 3 bases, with 6 bases between. The CDR3 region is CASRQGYNEQFF. DNA of the CDR3: TGTGCCAGCAGACAGGGCTACAATGAGCAGTTCTTC.

This chain links TRBV28 with TRBJ1-2; D perhaps matches TRBD1 (6 bases). Trimming cost V 2 bases and J 3 bases, with 16 bases left between them. Germline values: CDR1 MDHEN, CDR2 SYDVKM. The CDR3 has 16 residues. Here the CDR3 reads CASSLPKGGKDYGYTF. The CDR3 DNA reads TGTGCCAGCAGTTTACCCAAGGGGGGGAAGGACTATGGCTACACCTTC.

This chain connects TRBV28 to TRBJ1-3; 7 positions agree with TRBD1. The V segment lost 10 bases and the J segment 3 bases; nucleotides outside the gene matches: 9. CDR1 is MDHEN and CDR2 is SYDVKM in the germline V gene. The CDR3 covers 14 residues. CDR3 protein: CATLIRGGGNTIYF. In DNA, the CDR3 is TGTGCCACCCTAATCAGGGGGGGTGGAAACACCATATATTTT. Filled out from reference TRBV28 and TRBJ1-3, the complete variable domain reads DVKVTQSSRYLVKRTGEKVFLECVQDMDHENMFWYRQDPGLGLRLIYFSYDVKMKEKGDIPEGYSVSREKKERFSLILESASTNQTSMYLCATLIRGGGNTIYFGEGSWLTVV.

The chain joins TRBV19 to TRBJ2-7; D is unresolved. There are 15 residues in the CDR3. Deletions cut 3 bases from V and 0 bases from J, with 12 bases between. Germline V gene data show CDR1 as LNHDA and CDR2 as SQIVND (reference sequence). CDR3 bases: TGTGCCAGTAGTATCCGGCAGGTCAGCTCCTACGAGCAGTACTTC. Translated: CASSIRQVSSYEQYF.

The chain couples TRBV5-1 to TRBJ2-2; 8 nucleotides line up with TRBD2. The germline V gene has CDR1 SGHRS and CDR2 YFSETQ. The CDR3 contains 18 residues. The J segment lost 4 bases and the V segment lost 0 bases, leaving 11 bases of the junction unmatched. CDR3 bases: TGCGCCAGCAGCTTGGGTACTAGCGGTGGGACTTCCACCGGGGAGCTGTTTTTT. This gives the protein CASSLGTSGGTSTGELFF. Supplemented by reference TRBV5-1 and TRBJ2-2, the full variable domain reads KAGVTQTPRYLIKTRGQQVTLSCSPISGHRSVSWYQQTPGQGLQFLFEYFSETQRNKGNFPGRFSGRQFSNSRSEMNVSTLELGDSALYLCASSLGTSGGTSTGELFFGEGSRLTVL.

CDR3 nucleotide sequence: TGTGCCAGCTCACGCAGTATGAACACTGAAGCTTTCTTT. It encodes CASSRSMNTEAFF. The chain carries TRBV18 and TRBJ1-1, with no clear D. The CDR3 runs to 13 residues. Germline V gene sequence: CDR1 KGHSH, CDR2 LQKENI. V was pared by 4 bases and J by 0 bases, with 6 bases between. Supplemented by reference TRBV18 and TRBJ1-1, the full variable domain reads NAGVMQNPRHLVRRRGQEARLRCSPMKGHSHVYWYRQLPEEGLKFMVYLQKENIIDESGMPKERFSAEFPKEGPSILRIQQVVRGDSAAYFCASSRSMNTEAFFGQGTRLTVV.

The gene calls are TRBV11-2 and TRBJ2-7; the D is unclear. The V end lost 1 base, the J end lost 6 bases, and 16 bases lay between the germline ends. The germline gives CDR1 SGHAT, CDR2 FQNNGV. This CDR3 has 15 residues. The CDR3 DNA sequence: TGTGCCAGCAGCTTAGCGGGCTCTACTGTCGGCGAGCAGTACTTC. Amino acid sequence: CASSLAGSTVGEQYF.

The chain has TRBV9 and TRBJ2-3; maybe TRBD2 (6 bases). This CDR3 has 16 residues. The V and J ends lost 1 base and 4 bases respectively, with 16 bases between them. CDR1 is SGDLS and CDR2 is YYNGEE in the germline V gene. This chain's CDR3 is CASSVSIKRAPDTQYF. The CDR3 DNA follows: TGTGCCAGCAGCGTATCGATTAAGCGGGCGCCAGATACGCAGTATTTT.

The chain's CDR3 is CATTGGAGNTIYF. The DNA for the CDR3 is TGTGCCACGACAGGGGGCGCTGGAAACACCATATATTTT. This rearrangement joins TRBV10-3 to TRBJ1-3; TRBD1 agrees at 10 bases. The CDR3 sequence is 13 residues long. The germline V gene has CDR1 ENHRY and CDR2 SYGVKD. With V trimmed by 10 bases and J by 2 bases, 2 bases remained unmatched.

V and J are TRBV25-1 and TRBJ2-3; 7 bases are shared with TRBD2. Germline V CDR1 and CDR2: MGHDK, SYGVNS. V was clipped by 6 bases and J by 10 bases; unmatched bases: 13. The CDR3 consists of 14 residues. CDR3 in amino acids: CASSHSGNRVSQYF. For the CDR3, the DNA is TGTGCCAGCAGCCACAGCGGGAATAGGGTATCGCAGTATTTT. Filled out from reference TRBV25-1 and TRBJ2-3, the complete variable domain reads EADIYQTPRYLVIGTGKKITLECSQTMGHDKMYWYQQDPGMELHLIHYSYGVNSTEKGDLSSESTVSRIRTEHFPLTLESARPSHTSQYLCASSHSGNRVSQYFGPGTRLTVL.

J is TRBJ1-2 and V is TRBV27; tentatively, D is TRBD1 (6 bases). The germline V gene has CDR1 MNHEY and CDR2 SMNVEV (reference sequence). The germline V and J ends were trimmed by 6 bases and 5 bases, with 25 bases remaining between them. The CDR3 has 17 amino acids. Written as DNA, the CDR3 is TGTGCCAGCAGCCCGATCGAGGGACACCCGGTGATTTATGGCTACACCTTC. This translates into CASSPIEGHPVIYGYTF.

This clone appeared once. The V and J genes are TRBV10-2 and TRBJ2-2; no firm D call. This CDR3 region has 13 residues. Trimming removed 6 bases from V and 1 base from J, with 6 bases in between. Looked up from germline, CDR1 is WSHSY and CDR2 is SAAADI. The CDR3 region has the DNA TGCGCCAGCAGCGAACAGAACACCGGGGAGCTGTTTTTT. This gives the protein CASSEQNTGELFF.

V usage is TRBV10-3 and J usage is TRBJ2-1; 13 nucleotides agree with TRBD2. The V segment lost 6 bases and the J segment 9 bases; nucleotides outside the gene matches: 5. Germline-derived CDR1 and CDR2 are ENHRY and SYGVKD. This CDR3 region has 14 residues. CDR3 in DNA: TGTGCCATCAGCATACTAGCGGGGGGGGTTGAGCAGTTCTTC. Encoded protein: CAISILAGGVEQFF.